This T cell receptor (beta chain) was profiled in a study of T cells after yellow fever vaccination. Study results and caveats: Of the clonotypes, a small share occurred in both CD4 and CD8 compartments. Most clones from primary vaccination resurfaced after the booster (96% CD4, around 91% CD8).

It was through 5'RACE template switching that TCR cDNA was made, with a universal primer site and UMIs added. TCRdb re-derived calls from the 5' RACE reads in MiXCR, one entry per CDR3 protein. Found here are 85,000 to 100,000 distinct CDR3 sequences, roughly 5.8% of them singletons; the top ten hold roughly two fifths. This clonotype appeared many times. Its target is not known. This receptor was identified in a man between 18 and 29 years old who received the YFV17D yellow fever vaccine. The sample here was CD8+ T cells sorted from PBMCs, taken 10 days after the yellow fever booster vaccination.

This CDR3 is CSAPQGGVEQFF. For the CDR3, the DNA is TGCAGCGCACCGCAGGGGGGCGTCGAGCAGTTCTTC. The rearrangement links TRBV29-1 to TRBJ2-1; possible D gene TRBD1, 7 bases. This CDR3 has 12 residues. V was trimmed by 7 bases and J by 10 bases, leaving 17 bases between them. Germline-derived CDR1 and CDR2 are SQVTM and ANQGSEA.